Presented here are 32 T cell receptor beta chains from one specimen sequenced in a study of cytomegalovirus exposure and HLA in healthy donors. Measured with immunoSEQ multiplex PCR; TCRdb has only the in-frame clones, and not every one. The data contain 150,000 to 200,000 clones, roughly 89% of them seen just once; the ten biggest clones take up 4.2%. Sequences were obtained from PBMCs. The receptor source for this set is a man between 18 and 29 years old in good health and CMV-seropositive.

This clone has a single count. The chain carries TRBV19 and TRBJ2-1; D is uncertain. With 3 bases removed from V and 3 bases from J, the gap between germline ends came to 12 bases. Per germline, CDR1 LNHDA and CDR2 SQIVND (reference sequence). The CDR3 covers 15 residues. The CDR3 nucleotides are TGTGCCAGTAGTATCAACTCATTGGTCTACAATGAGCAGTTCTTC. Protein sequence: CASSINSLVYNEQFF.

The rearrangement uses TRBV19 and TRBJ1-3, with 7 bases that match TRBD1. Unmatched junction bases numbered 10, after V lost 5 bases and J lost 0 bases. This CDR3 comprises 17 residues. Germline lookup yields CDR1 LNHDA and CDR2 SQIVND (reference sequence). The CDR3 DNA is TGTGCCAGTAGTCCGACGGACAGGACGATCTCTGGAAACACCATATATTTT. Its protein is CASSPTDRTISGNTIYF.

This chain connects TRBV18 to TRBJ2-3; 13 nucleotides align to TRBD2. This CDR3 has 16 amino acids. Trimming took 2 bases from V and 8 from J; bases not matched to a gene: 7. CDR1 and CDR2 (germline): KGHSH, LQKENI. CDR3 sequence (DNA): TGTGCCAGCTCACCAGGACTAGCGGGAGTGGGTAGTACGCAGTATTTT. Translated: CASSPGLAGVGSTQYF.

The CDR3 region is CASSQLPGLEGGELFF. Here the CDR3 DNA reads TGCGCCAGCAGCCAACTTCCGGGACTAGAGGGCGGGGAGCTGTTTTTT. The V gene is TRBV4-1, the J gene TRBJ2-2, with 8 bases identical to TRBD2. CDR3 length: 16 residues. Germline-derived CDR1 and CDR2 are MGHRA and YSYEKL. Losses at the gene ends were 2 bases for V and 7 bases for J; bases not matched to a gene: 9.

The J gene is TRBJ2-2, the V gene TRBV7-6, with TRBD2 matching 7 bases. The CDR3 has 17 residues. CDR1 is SGHVS and CDR2 is FNYEAQ in the germline V gene. The J segment lost 3 bases and the V segment lost 0 bases, leaving 7 bases of the junction unmatched. The CDR3 DNA reads as TGTGCCAGCAGCTTAGCGGGAGGGATACAGTACACCGGGGAGCTGTTTTTT. This encodes CASSLAGGIQYTGELFF.

J is TRBJ1-2 and V is TRBV28; no reliable D call. Germline CDR1 MDHEN, CDR2 SYDVKM. The germline V and J ends were trimmed by 6 bases and 1 base, with 12 bases remaining between them. This CDR3 comprises 14 residues. The CDR3 sequence: CASRPVGSNYGYTF. The CDR3 region has the DNA TGTGCCAGCAGGCCAGTAGGGAGTAACTATGGCTACACCTTC.

This clone was found once. The CDR3 DNA follows: TGCGCCAGCAGCTCCCGGGACAGGGATAATCAAGAGACCCAGTACTTC. Protein product: CASSSRDRDNQETQYF. V and J are TRBV5-1 and TRBJ2-5; 9 bases are shared with TRBD1. Germline V gene lookup returns CDR1 SGHRS and CDR2 YFSETQ. With 3 bases clipped from V and 2 bases from J, the junction kept 8 bases outside the gene matches. CDR3 length equals 16 residues.

Comment on this clone: The identical CDR3 is also encoded by other nucleotide sequences in the sample. The CDR3 reads CASSVNSGNTIYF. The CDR3, as DNA: TGTGCCAGCAGCGTAAACAGTGGAAACACCATATATTTT. The chain recombines TRBV9 with TRBJ1-3; D uncertain. Deletions cut 1 base from V and 3 bases from J, with 5 bases between. Per germline, CDR1 SGDLS and CDR2 YYNGEE. The CDR3 loop spans 13 amino acids.

The rearrangement joins TRBV14 to TRBJ2-7; D uncertain. The V end lost 5 bases, the J end lost 4 bases, and 12 bases lay between the germline ends. Germline lookup yields CDR1 SGHDN and CDR2 FVKESK. The length of the CDR3 is 13 residues. DNA of the CDR3: TGTGCCAGCAGCTCTGGAGCTCCATACGAGCAGTACTTC. Translating it yields CASSSGAPYEQYF.

V gene TRBV27 combines with J gene TRBJ2-1, with 7 bases lining up with TRBD2. CDR3 length equals 15 residues. J gave up 2 bases and V 4 bases, and 5 bases lay outside the gene matches. Germline CDR1 is MNHEY and CDR2 is SMNVEV (reference sequence). CDR3 nucleotide sequence: TGTGCCAGCAGTTCCAGACTAGCCCCCTACAATGAGCAGTTCTTC. Its translation is CASSSRLAPYNEQFF.

The chain recombines TRBV9 with TRBJ2-3, with 7 bases aligning to TRBD1. The V and J ends lost 0 bases and 2 bases, in that order; junction bases with no gene match: 6. Germline V gives CDR1 SGDLS, CDR2 YYNGEE. The length of the CDR3 is 16 residues. As DNA, the CDR3 is TGTGCCAGCAGCGTAGTTGAGGGGGCCTTCACAGATACGCAGTATTTT. Protein sequence: CASSVVEGAFTDTQYF.

The gene calls are TRBV21-1 and TRBJ1-5; the table's D call, TRBD1, was not checked against the DNA. TRBV21-1 constitutes a pseudogene. CDR3 size: 15 residues. The CDR3 bases are TGTGCCAGCAGCAAGAATCAGGGTTCTCGTCAGCCCCAGCATTTT. As protein: CASSKNQGSRQPQHF.

The V and J genes are TRBV4-1 and TRBJ1-5; 9 bases fit TRBD1. The CDR3 has 15 residues. With V trimmed by 3 bases and J by 1 base, 1 base remained unmatched. CDR1 and CDR2 from the germline V gene are MGHRA and YSYEKL. The CDR3 sequence: CASSHGQGSNQPQHF. The CDR3 DNA follows: TGCGCCAGCAGCCACGGACAGGGGAGCAATCAGCCCCAGCATTTT.

The gene calls are TRBV2 and TRBJ2-3; 12 bases are a match to TRBD1. V trimming: 6 bases; J trimming: 6 bases; junction bases outside the gene matches: 7. CDR1 and CDR2 (germline): SNHLY, FYNNEI. The CDR3 spans 15 residues. The CDR3 region has the DNA TGTGCCAGCAGCCGGGACAGGGGGCATAGTGATACGCAGTATTTT. Translated: CASSRDRGHSDTQYF.

J is TRBJ2-3 and V is TRBV25-1; D remains ambiguous. The CDR3 runs to 13 residues. CDR1 is MGHDK, CDR2 SYGVNS, per germline. V was pared by 2 bases and J by 0 bases, with 3 bases between. CDR3: CASSELSTDTQYF. CDR3 DNA sequence: TGTGCCAGCAGTGAACTTAGCACAGATACGCAGTATTTT.

DNA of the CDR3: TGTGCCAGCACCGAGAGTGCAGATACGCAGTATTTT. Translated, it gives CASTESADTQYF. The rearrangement uses TRBV2 and TRBJ2-3; D ambiguous. Per the germline V gene, CDR1 is SNHLY and CDR2 is FYNNEI. Trimming shortened V by 7 bases and J by 4 bases, and 9 bases separated the two germline ends. This CDR3 is 12 amino acids long.

The chain carries TRBV25-1 and TRBJ1-2; 8 nucleotides match TRBD1. Germline lookup yields CDR1 MGHDK and CDR2 SYGVNS. Losses at the gene ends were 1 base for V and 4 bases for J; bases not matched to a gene: 5. There are 15 residues in the CDR3. DNA for the CDR3: TGTGCCAGCAGTGAATCGTTCCAGGGGGCCTATGGCTACACCTTC. Translating gives CASSESFQGAYGYTF.

This clone was recorded at least ten times. The rearrangement uses TRBV27 and TRBJ1-1, with D possibly being TRBD1 (6 bases). Germline CDR1 and CDR2: MNHEY and SMNVEV (reference sequence). Trimming removed 2 bases at V and 1 base at J, with 17 bases between. The CDR3 totals 17 residues. The CDR3 loop is CASSLRGYGQGNTEAFF. CDR3 nucleotide sequence: TGTGCCAGCAGTTTAAGGGGGTATGGGCAGGGGAACACTGAAGCTTTCTTT.

CDR3 in amino acids: CASSLFGGQPQHF. The CDR3 DNA reads TGTGCCAGCAGCTTATTCGGGGGTCAGCCCCAGCATTTT. The gene calls are TRBV5-6 and TRBJ1-5, with a weak D call TRBD1 (5 bases). The CDR3 is 13 residues long. V dropped 2 bases and J dropped 6 bases, with 9 bases sitting between them. The germline gives CDR1 SGHDT, CDR2 YYEEEE. Combining the CDR3 with reference TRBV5-6 and TRBJ1-5 gives the whole variable domain DAGVTQSPTHLIKTRGQQVTLRCSPKSGHDTVSWYQQALGQGPQFIFQYYEEEERQRGNFPDRFSGHQFPNYSSELNVNALLLGDSALYLCASSLFGGQPQHFGDGTRLSIL.

The V gene is TRBV9, the J gene TRBJ2-7; the D gene is possibly TRBD1 (6 bases). This CDR3 is 13 amino acids long. V lost 3 bases and J 6 bases, leaving 13 bases between the germline ends. Germline assignment: CDR1 SGDLS and CDR2 YYNGEE. As DNA, the CDR3 is TGTGCCAGCAGCGCTCAGCAGGGGCGCGAGCAGTACTTC. This translates into CASSAQQGREQYF.

The V call is TRBV2, the J call TRBJ2-1; D is ambiguous. Per germline, CDR1 SNHLY and CDR2 FYNNEI. This CDR3 has 14 amino acids. V was clipped by 2 bases and J by 6 bases, with 11 bases between them. The CDR3 nucleotides read TGTGCCAGCAGTGAAAACGAAGCGTTCAATGAGCAGTTCTTC. This encodes CASSENEAFNEQFF.

The chain uses TRBV6-1 and TRBJ1-2, with D possibly matching TRBD1 (5 bases). Looked up from germline, CDR1 is MNHNS and CDR2 is SASEGT. The CDR3 is 16 residues long. The V gene lost 2 bases and the J gene lost 2 bases, with 15 bases spanning the gap. The CDR3 DNA reads as TGTGCCAGCAGTGAACTAGGGGCAGGGCAGAACTATGGCTACACCTTC. Translating gives CASSELGAGQNYGYTF.

The chain links TRBV29-1 to TRBJ2-3, with 12 bases matching TRBD2. This CDR3 has 17 residues. Trimming took 1 base from V and 4 from J; bases not matched to a gene: 9. Germline loops: CDR1 SQVTM, CDR2 ANQGSEA. CDR3 amino acids: CSVEGLSSGRAADTQYF. CDR3 bases: TGCAGCGTTGAAGGGCTATCTAGCGGGAGGGCTGCAGATACGCAGTATTTT.

The chain is built from TRBV5-1 and TRBJ1-2; no clear D. Germline V CDR1 and CDR2: SGHRS, YFSETQ. The CDR3 has 14 amino acids. V lost 0 bases and J 6 bases, leaving 12 bases between the germline ends. The CDR3 coding sequence is TGCGCCAGCAGCTTGGGTCGGGAATTGGATGGCTACACCTTC. Amino acid sequence: CASSLGRELDGYTF.

The rearrangement uses TRBV6-1 and TRBJ1-5; D may be TRBD1 (5 bases). Trimming shortened V by 3 bases and J by 7 bases, and 16 bases separated the two germline ends. CDR3 length equals 15 residues. Looked up from germline, CDR1 is MNHNS and CDR2 is SASEGT. CDR3: CASSDEAGFHQPQHF. CDR3 nucleotides: TGTGCCAGCAGTGACGAAGCAGGGTTTCACCAGCCCCAGCATTTT.

This clone showed up just once. V and J are TRBV28 and TRBJ1-1; 10 nucleotides match TRBD1. This CDR3 has 13 amino acids. The ends lost 3 bases at V and 12 bases at J; junction bases unmatched: 7. Germline CDR1 reads MDHEN; CDR2 reads SYDVKM. The CDR3 region is CASSFSDRGRTFF. In DNA, the CDR3 is TGTGCCAGCAGTTTCTCCGACAGGGGGCGAACTTTCTTT.

The rearrangement uses TRBV14 and TRBJ1-1, with TRBD1 as a possible D gene (5 bases). The CDR3 loop spans 13 amino acids. The V and J ends lost 5 bases and 3 bases respectively, with 10 bases between them. Germline CDR1 and CDR2: SGHDN and FVKESK. The chain's CDR3 is CASSKTVYTEAFF. The CDR3, as DNA: TGTGCCAGCAGCAAGACAGTCTACACTGAAGCTTTCTTT.

The genes are TRBV5-6 and TRBJ2-5; 12 nucleotides line up with TRBD2. V lost 2 bases, J lost 3 bases, and 8 bases stayed unmatched. There are 17 residues in the CDR3. From germline, CDR1 is SGHDT and CDR2 YYEEEE. The CDR3 reads CASSLRTSGMAEETQYF. The DNA of the CDR3 is TGTGCCAGCAGCTTAAGGACTAGCGGGATGGCCGAAGAGACCCAGTACTTC.

The V gene is TRBV6-4, the J gene TRBJ2-5, with 8 bases that match TRBD2. The CDR3 sequence is 16 residues long. V gave up 1 base and J gave up 5 bases; unmatched junction bases: 9. Germline CDR1 is MRHNA and CDR2 is SNTAGT. In DNA, the CDR3 is TGTGCCAGCAGTGACTTTGGACTAGCTGGTGAGGAGACCCAGTACTTC. Its protein is CASSDFGLAGEETQYF.

This chain links TRBV6-5 with TRBJ1-1; a possible D gene is TRBD1 (6 bases). CDR1 is MNHEY, CDR2 SVGAGI, per germline. Deletions cut 6 bases from V and 5 bases from J, with 16 bases between. The CDR3 contains 14 residues. As DNA, the CDR3 is TGTGCCAGCAGAACACAGGGAAGGTGGACTGAAGCTTTCTTT. Protein sequence: CASRTQGRWTEAFF.

This clone was counted a single time. The CDR3 DNA follows: TGTGCCAGCAGTTCCCCAGGCCTTGGTACCGGGGAGCTGTTTTTT. As protein: CASSSPGLGTGELFF. The V gene is TRBV28, the J gene TRBJ2-2; D unclear. The V end was cut by 4 bases, the J end by 5 bases, with 14 bases between. The CDR3 sequence is 15 residues long. Looked up from germline, CDR1 is MDHEN and CDR2 is SYDVKM.

The chain employs TRBV5-1 and TRBJ2-7; D is unresolved. CDR3 size: 13 residues. The V end lost 0 bases, the J end lost 3 bases, and 7 bases lay between the germline ends. CDR1 and CDR2 from the germline V gene are SGHRS and YFSETQ. CDR3 residues: CASSLDVVYEQYF. The CDR3 coding sequence is TGCGCCAGCAGCTTGGACGTAGTCTACGAGCAGTACTTC.